Listed here are 24 T cell receptor beta chains from one sample, sequenced in a study of blood T cell repertoires in COVID-19. Profiling relied on immunoSEQ multiplex PCR, and the TCRdb table lists in-frame clones only, not all of them. This table holds 250,000 to 300,000 clones, more than 70% found once. The sequencing sample was made of peripheral blood. The receptors come from a woman in her 30s with COVID-19, enrolled during active disease.

The chain links TRBV9 to TRBJ2-7; possible D gene TRBD2, 6 bases. The germline V gene has CDR1 SGDLS and CDR2 YYNGEE. V lost 2 bases, J lost 0 bases, and 15 bases lay in between. CDR3 size: 16 residues. CDR3 loop: CASSVGRGGSSYEQYF. DNA for the CDR3: TGTGCCAGCAGCGTTGGTCGTGGGGGGAGCTCCTACGAGCAGTACTTC.

This clone was observed a single time. This chain joins TRBV19 and TRBJ2-3; D uncertain. There are 14 residues in the CDR3. The V and J ends lost 4 bases and 0 bases respectively, with 8 bases between them. Germline CDR1 reads LNHDA; CDR2 reads SQIVND (reference sequence). The CDR3 loop is CASSTTTSTDTQYF. CDR3 in DNA: TGTGCCAGTAGTACCACGACTAGCACAGATACGCAGTATTTT.

This clone was counted once. V gene TRBV5-1 combines with J gene TRBJ2-1; TRBD2 matches 10 bases. CDR3 length: 15 residues. V shed 4 bases, J shed 4 bases, and the junction held 5 bases outside the gene matches. Germline V gene lookup returns CDR1 SGHRS and CDR2 YFSETQ. DNA for the CDR3: TGCGCCAGCAGCGCCGGGACTAGCGCATACAATGAGCAGTTCTTC. Translated: CASSAGTSAYNEQFF.

The V and J genes are TRBV28 and TRBJ2-7; 7 nucleotides align to TRBD1. CDR3 length: 13 residues. The germline V gene has CDR1 MDHEN and CDR2 SYDVKM. The V gene end was trimmed by 7 bases and the J gene end by 3 bases; junction bases not matched to a gene: 6. CDR3 bases: TGTGCCAGCAATTACAGGGGCCACTACGAGCAGTACTTC. Its translation is CASNYRGHYEQYF.

This CDR3 is CASSITGSTSTDTQYF. The CDR3 DNA reads TGTGCCAGTAGTATCACAGGGTCAACTAGCACAGATACGCAGTATTTT. The rearrangement links TRBV19 to TRBJ2-3, with a possible D match to TRBD1 (6 bases). Germline CDR1 LNHDA, CDR2 SQIVND (reference sequence). Trimming left V 3 bases short and J 0 bases short, with 13 bases between. This CDR3 has 16 amino acids.

The V and J genes are TRBV10-3 and TRBJ1-3; no firm D call. This CDR3 region has 15 residues. V was trimmed by 0 bases and J by 0 bases, leaving 6 bases between them. The germline gives CDR1 ENHRY, CDR2 SYGVKD. CDR3 DNA sequence: TGTGCCATCAGTGAGTCCCAAGCCTCTGGAAACACCATATATTTT. Residues: CAISESQASGNTIYF.

The chain is built from TRBV28 and TRBJ2-5, with TRBD2 identical over 11 bases. The CDR3 length is 13 residues. The junction had 2 bases not matched to a gene; V was cut back by 8 bases and J by 3 bases. The V gene's germline CDR1 is MDHEN and CDR2 SYDVKM. The CDR3 spells CASVAGGEETQYF. CDR3 nucleotide sequence: TGTGCCAGCGTAGCGGGAGGGGAAGAGACCCAGTACTTC.

This clone was detected a few times. The genes are TRBV12-3 or TRBV12-4 and TRBJ1-4; D ambiguous. The CDR3 totals 10 residues. V was clipped by 8 bases and J by 8 bases, with 6 bases between them. Written as DNA, the CDR3 is TGTGCCAGCGGTGGCGAAAAACTGTTTTTT. This gives the protein CASGGEKLFF.

The rearrangement joins TRBV29-1 to TRBJ1-2; TRBD1 is a possible D gene (6 bases). Germline loops: CDR1 SQVTM, CDR2 ANQGSEA. The CDR3 has 14 amino acids. Trimming removed 8 bases at V and 10 bases at J, with 26 bases between. As DNA, the CDR3 is TGCAGCATCACGCTAGGGGGTGCGGGTCGGGACTACACCTTC. It specifies CSITLGGAGRDYTF.

The chain joins TRBV9 to TRBJ2-1; 8 positions match TRBD2. Germline V gene lookup returns CDR1 SGDLS and CDR2 YYNGEE. V shed 2 bases and J 8 bases; nucleotides not matched to a gene: 15. This CDR3 has 17 amino acids. The CDR3 region is CASSVHPLAAELDEQFF. The CDR3 nucleotides read TGTGCCAGCAGCGTGCACCCACTAGCGGCGGAGCTGGATGAGCAGTTCTTC.

The chain combines TRBV19 with TRBJ1-5, with 7 bases that match TRBD1. The CDR3 totals 13 residues. The V segment lost 5 bases and the J segment 4 bases; nucleotides outside the gene matches: 2. Germline loops: CDR1 LNHDA, CDR2 SQIVND (reference sequence). CDR3 in amino acids: CASSVDRNQPQHF. Here the CDR3 DNA reads TGTGCCAGTAGTGTGGACAGGAATCAGCCCCAGCATTTT.

This clone was seen just once. The J gene is TRBJ2-7, the V gene TRBV5-1; 11 bases match TRBD2. CDR1 is SGHRS and CDR2 is YFSETQ in the germline V gene. The CDR3 runs to 15 residues. With V trimmed by 3 bases and J by 7 bases, 9 bases remained unmatched. This chain's CDR3 is CASSSLAGGPREQYF. The CDR3 coding sequence is TGCGCCAGCAGCTCATTAGCGGGAGGGCCTCGGGAGCAGTACTTC.

The chain employs TRBV6-6 and TRBJ1-4, with 7 bases fitting TRBD1. The V and J ends lost 5 bases and 8 bases, in that order; junction bases with no gene match: 8. Germline values: CDR1 MNHNY, CDR2 SVGAGI (reference sequence). This CDR3 comprises 14 residues. The CDR3 DNA is TGTGCCAGCAGTGACCACAGGGGATTCGAAAAACTGTTTTTT. It codes for CASSDHRGFEKLFF.

This chain uses TRBV28 with TRBJ1-2, with 7 bases matching TRBD1. The V and J ends lost 3 bases and 4 bases, in that order; junction bases with no gene match: 2. The CDR3 runs to 13 residues. Germline V gene lookup returns CDR1 MDHEN and CDR2 SYDVKM. The CDR3, as DNA: TGTGCCAGCAGTTTGGGACAGCGCTATGGCTACACCTTC. Its protein product is CASSLGQRYGYTF.

CDR3 loop: CASSLGEIEQYF. The CDR3 nucleotides read TGTGCCAGCAGCTTGGGGGAGATAGAGCAGTACTTC. The V call is TRBV5-8, the J call TRBJ2-7, with D possibly TRBD2 on 5 matching bases. The V and J ends lost 0 bases and 7 bases respectively, with 8 bases between them. Germline lookup yields CDR1 SGHTS and CDR2 YDEGEE. The CDR3 has 12 residues.

Regarding this clone: Other DNA sequences within the sample encode an identical CDR3. V usage is TRBV19 and J usage is TRBJ2-5, with a tentative D call TRBD1 (6 bases). The CDR3 totals 14 residues. Trimming took off 3 bases at V and 4 bases at J, with 12 bases between the two ends. Germline assignment: CDR1 LNHDA and CDR2 SQIVND (reference sequence). The CDR3, as DNA: TGTGCCAGTAGTATTGGGCAGGGGAGAGAGACCCAGTACTTC. Its translation is CASSIGQGRETQYF.

The V and J genes are TRBV24-1 and TRBJ2-7; 9 bases fit TRBD1. Germline trimming cut 2 bases from V and 4 bases from J; bases unmatched to any gene: 5. CDR1 is KGHDR and CDR2 is SFDVKD in the germline V gene. This CDR3 comprises 15 residues. The CDR3 reads CATSDSRDRAYEQYF. DNA for the CDR3: TGTGCCACCAGTGATTCCCGGGACAGGGCTTACGAGCAGTACTTC.

The genes are TRBV6-5 and TRBJ1-4; D is ambiguous. The germline CDR1 and CDR2 sequences are MNHEY and SVGAGI. This CDR3 spans 13 amino acids. V lost 6 bases to trimming and J lost 0 bases, with 5 bases between them. The CDR3 DNA is TGTGCCAGCAGAACTGCAACTAATGAAAAACTGTTTTTT. This gives the protein CASRTATNEKLFF.

The chain joins TRBV4-1 to TRBJ2-3; 10 bases align to TRBD2. Unmatched junction bases numbered 5, after V lost 0 bases and J lost 8 bases. The CDR3 length is 15 residues. Germline V lookup: CDR1 MGHRA, CDR2 YSYEKL. CDR3 coding DNA: TGCGCCAGCAGCCAAGATGGGCTAGCGGGAGTTACGCAGTATTTT. Protein sequence: CASSQDGLAGVTQYF.

The chain links TRBV10-2 to TRBJ2-7; the match to TRBD1 covers 9 bases. The J segment lost 3 bases and the V segment lost 6 bases, leaving 9 bases of the junction unmatched. The V gene's germline CDR1 is WSHSY and CDR2 SAAADI. The CDR3 spans 15 residues. The CDR3 loop is CASSPGQGLNYEQYF. The CDR3, as DNA: TGCGCCAGCAGCCCGGGACAGGGCCTGAACTACGAGCAGTACTTC.

This rearrangement joins TRBV5-1 to TRBJ2-7, with D possibly TRBD1 on 5 matching bases. Germline V lookup: CDR1 SGHRS, CDR2 YFSETQ. The CDR3 contains 12 residues. With 3 bases removed from V and 5 bases from J, the gap between germline ends came to 9 bases. The CDR3 reads CASSWGPNEQYF. In DNA, the CDR3 is TGCGCCAGCAGCTGGGGCCCCAACGAGCAGTACTTC. The full variable domain, completed using reference TRBV5-1 and TRBJ2-7, is KAGVTQTPRYLIKTRGQQVTLSCSPISGHRSVSWYQQTPGQGLQFLFEYFSETQRNKGNFPGRFSGRQFSNSRSEMNVSTLELGDSALYLCASSWGPNEQYFGPGTRLTVT.

V usage is TRBV7-9 and J usage is TRBJ1-4; 7 nucleotides align to TRBD1. Germline values: CDR1 SEHNR, CDR2 FQNEAQ (reference sequence). The CDR3 has 13 residues. The trim removed 7 bases at V and 4 bases at J, leaving 3 bases unmatched. The CDR3 nucleotides read TGTGCCAGCACCTACAGGGGTAATGAAAAACTGTTTTTT. Amino acid sequence: CASTYRGNEKLFF.

The genes are TRBV28 and TRBJ2-7, with D possibly TRBD2 on 5 matching bases. V dropped 6 bases and J dropped 2 bases, with 17 bases sitting between them. This CDR3 has 15 residues. Germline V gives CDR1 MDHEN, CDR2 SYDVKM. The CDR3 region has the DNA TGTGCCAGCAGCCTTAACAGCGGAAATACCTACGAGCAGTACTTC. It is translated as CASSLNSGNTYEQYF.

The chain couples TRBV28 to TRBJ1-1, with 9 bases identical to TRBD1. This CDR3 has 14 residues. V was pared by 6 bases and J by 5 bases, with 7 bases of the junction left unmatched. The germline V gene has CDR1 MDHEN and CDR2 SYDVKM. CDR3: CASRAGTGWTEAFF. CDR3 nucleotides: TGTGCCAGCAGAGCCGGGACAGGGTGGACTGAAGCTTTCTTT.